The T cell receptor beta chain described here comes from a study of vaccination and CD4 T cells after COVID-19. Study details: As their vaccination, participants received two doses of either BNT162b2 or mRNA-1273 vaccine. Overlapping spike peptides served as the stimulus for the cells. These peptides came from SARS-CoV-2 and from the common cold coronaviruses HCoV-NL63, HCoV-OC43 and HCoV-229E. Findings and caveats of the study: Convalescent patients were relatively few, and early post-infection timepoints were missing.

As regards this clonotype: Antigen specificity is unknown.

Treatment reported: approximately 9-day PBMC culture with coronavirus spike peptide pools or control peptides (ViraFEST assay). Germline loops: CDR1 SEHNR, CDR2 FQNEAQ (reference sequence). CDR3 length equals 15 residues. The trim removed 5 bases at V and 7 bases at J, leaving 6 bases unmatched. Oncomine TCR Beta short-read sequencing was applied to DNA from cultured CD4+ T cells. Cultured CD4+ T cells yielded the extracted genomic DNA. TCRdb analysed the PCR reads with MiXCR anew, one entry per CDR3 protein. This sample has 10,000 to 15,000 distinct CDR3 sequences; just under 75% occur once, and the top ten carry less than 40%.

Material for sequencing was CD4+ T cells from blood, cultured in vitro. This sequence originates from a human donor who had recovered from COVID-19. V gene TRBV7-9 combines with J gene TRBJ2-5, with TRBD2 matching over 14 bases. CDR3 nucleotides: TGTGCCAGCAGCCCCGACGGACTAGCGGGAGGGACCCAGTACTTC. Protein sequence: CASSPDGLAGGTQYF.